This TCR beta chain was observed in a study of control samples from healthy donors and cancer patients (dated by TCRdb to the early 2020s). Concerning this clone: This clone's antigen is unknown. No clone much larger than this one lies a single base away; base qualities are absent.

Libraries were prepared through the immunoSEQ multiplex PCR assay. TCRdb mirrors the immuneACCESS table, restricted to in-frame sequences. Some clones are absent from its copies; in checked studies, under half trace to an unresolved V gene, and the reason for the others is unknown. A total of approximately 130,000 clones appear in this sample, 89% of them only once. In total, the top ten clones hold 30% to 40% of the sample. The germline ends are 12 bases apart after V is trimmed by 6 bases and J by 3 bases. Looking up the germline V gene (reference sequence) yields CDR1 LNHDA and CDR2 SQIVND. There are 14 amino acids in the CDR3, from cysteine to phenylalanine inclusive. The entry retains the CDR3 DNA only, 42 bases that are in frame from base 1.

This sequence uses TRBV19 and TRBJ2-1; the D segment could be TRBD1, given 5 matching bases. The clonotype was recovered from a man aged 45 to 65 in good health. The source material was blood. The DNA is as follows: TGTGCCAGTAGGGTAGAGCAGGGCTACAATGAGCAGTTCTTC. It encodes CASRVEQGYNEQFF.